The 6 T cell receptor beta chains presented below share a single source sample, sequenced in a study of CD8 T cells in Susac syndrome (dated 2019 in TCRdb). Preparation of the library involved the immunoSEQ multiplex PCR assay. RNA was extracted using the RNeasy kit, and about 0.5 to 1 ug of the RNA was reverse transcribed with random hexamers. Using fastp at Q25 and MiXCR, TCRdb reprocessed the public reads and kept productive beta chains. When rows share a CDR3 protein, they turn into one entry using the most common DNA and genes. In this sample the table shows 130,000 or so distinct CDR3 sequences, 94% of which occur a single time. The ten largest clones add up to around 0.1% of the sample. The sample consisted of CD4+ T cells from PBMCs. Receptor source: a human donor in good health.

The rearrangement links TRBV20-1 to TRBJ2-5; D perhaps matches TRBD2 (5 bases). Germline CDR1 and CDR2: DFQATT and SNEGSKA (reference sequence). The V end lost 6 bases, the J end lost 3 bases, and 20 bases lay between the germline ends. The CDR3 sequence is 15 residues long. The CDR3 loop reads CSAPLGSGFKETQYF. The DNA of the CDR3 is TGCAGTGCCCCCTTGGGGAGCGGTTTCAAAGAGACCCAGTACTTC.

Written as DNA, the CDR3 is TGCAGTTCCATGAACCCGGGCTACACCTTC. The encoded protein is CSSMNPGYTF. The chain links TRBV20-1 to TRBJ1-2; D uncertain. The CDR3 sequence is 10 residues long. V lost 8 bases to trimming and J lost 8 bases, with 12 bases between them. Per germline, CDR1 DFQATT and CDR2 SNEGSKA (reference sequence).

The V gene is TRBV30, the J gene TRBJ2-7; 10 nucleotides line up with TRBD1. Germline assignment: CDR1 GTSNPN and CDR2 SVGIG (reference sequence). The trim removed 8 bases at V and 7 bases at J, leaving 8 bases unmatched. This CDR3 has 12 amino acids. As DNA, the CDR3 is TGTGCCGGGGACAGGGGCGGGGGGGAGCAGTACTTC. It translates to CAGDRGGGEQYF.

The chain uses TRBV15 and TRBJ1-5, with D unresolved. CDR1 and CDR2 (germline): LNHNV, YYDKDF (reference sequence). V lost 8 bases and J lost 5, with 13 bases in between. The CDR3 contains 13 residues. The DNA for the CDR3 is TGTGCCACCTCTTATTCGAGGGATCAGCCCCAGCATTTT. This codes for CATSYSRDQPQHF.

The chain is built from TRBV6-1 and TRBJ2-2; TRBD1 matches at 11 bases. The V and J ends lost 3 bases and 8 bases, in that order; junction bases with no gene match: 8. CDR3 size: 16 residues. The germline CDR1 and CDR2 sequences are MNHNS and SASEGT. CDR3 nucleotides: TGTGCCAGCAGTGACCTTTTGGACAGGGGGCATGGGGAGCTGTTTTTT. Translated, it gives CASSDLLDRGHGELFF.

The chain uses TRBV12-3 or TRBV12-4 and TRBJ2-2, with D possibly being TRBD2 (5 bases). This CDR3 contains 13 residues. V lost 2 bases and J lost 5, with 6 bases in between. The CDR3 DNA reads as TGTGCCAGCAGTTTACGAGGGACCGGGGAGCTGTTTTTT. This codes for CASSLRGTGELFF.